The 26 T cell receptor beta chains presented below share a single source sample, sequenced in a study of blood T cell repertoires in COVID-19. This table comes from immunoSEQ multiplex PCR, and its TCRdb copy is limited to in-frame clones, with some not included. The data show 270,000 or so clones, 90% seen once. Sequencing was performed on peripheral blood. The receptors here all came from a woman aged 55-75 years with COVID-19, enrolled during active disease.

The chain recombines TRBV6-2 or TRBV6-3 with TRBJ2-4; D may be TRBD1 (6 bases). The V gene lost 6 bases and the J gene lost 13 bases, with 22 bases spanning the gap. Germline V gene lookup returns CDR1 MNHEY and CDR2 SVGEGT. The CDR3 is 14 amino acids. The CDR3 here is CASSTSPTGTTQYF. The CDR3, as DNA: TGTGCCAGCAGCACCAGCCCAACAGGGACAACACAGTACTTC.

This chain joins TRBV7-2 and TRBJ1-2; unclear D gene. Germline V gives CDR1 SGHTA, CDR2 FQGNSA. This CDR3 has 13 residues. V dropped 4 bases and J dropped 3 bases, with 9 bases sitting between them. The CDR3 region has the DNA TGTGCCAGCAGCTCGGAGAGGGACTATGGCTACACCTTC. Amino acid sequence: CASSSERDYGYTF. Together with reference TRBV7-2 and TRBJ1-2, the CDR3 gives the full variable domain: GAGVSQSPSNKVTEKGKDVELRCDPISGHTALYWYRQSLGQGLEFLIYFQGNSAPDKSGLPSDRFSAERTGGSVSTLTIQRTQQEDSAVYLCASSSERDYGYTFGSGTRLTVV.

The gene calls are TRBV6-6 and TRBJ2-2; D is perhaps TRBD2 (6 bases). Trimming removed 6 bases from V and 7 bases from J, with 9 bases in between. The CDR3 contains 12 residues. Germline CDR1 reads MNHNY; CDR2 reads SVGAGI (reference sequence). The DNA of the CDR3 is TGTGCCAGCAGACCCGGGGGCGGGGAGCTGTTTTTT. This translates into CASRPGGGELFF.

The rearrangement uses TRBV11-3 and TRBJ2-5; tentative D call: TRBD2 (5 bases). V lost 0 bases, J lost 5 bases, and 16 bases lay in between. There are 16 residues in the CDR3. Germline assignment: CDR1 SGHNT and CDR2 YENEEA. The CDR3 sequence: CASSLDGETPRETQYF. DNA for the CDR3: TGTGCCAGCAGCTTAGACGGGGAAACGCCCCGGGAGACCCAGTACTTC.

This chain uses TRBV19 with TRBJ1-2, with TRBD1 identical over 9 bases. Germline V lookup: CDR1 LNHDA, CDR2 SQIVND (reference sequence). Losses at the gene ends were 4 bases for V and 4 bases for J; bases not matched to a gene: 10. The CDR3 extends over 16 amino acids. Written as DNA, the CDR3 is TGTGCCAGTAGTACTTCTGGGACAGGGATGACCTATGGCTACACCTTC. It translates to CASSTSGTGMTYGYTF.

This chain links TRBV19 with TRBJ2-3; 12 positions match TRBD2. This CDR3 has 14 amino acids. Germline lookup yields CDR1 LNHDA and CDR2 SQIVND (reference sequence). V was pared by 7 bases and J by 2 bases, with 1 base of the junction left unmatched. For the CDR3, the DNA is TGTGCCAGTACTAGCGGGGGGGCCACAGATACGCAGTATTTT. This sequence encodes CASTSGGATDTQYF.

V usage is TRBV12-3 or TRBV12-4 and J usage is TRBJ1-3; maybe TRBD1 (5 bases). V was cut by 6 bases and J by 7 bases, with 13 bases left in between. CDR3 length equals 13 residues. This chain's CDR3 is CASRTRALNTIYF. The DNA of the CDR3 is TGTGCCAGCAGGACCAGGGCCCTGAACACCATATATTTT.

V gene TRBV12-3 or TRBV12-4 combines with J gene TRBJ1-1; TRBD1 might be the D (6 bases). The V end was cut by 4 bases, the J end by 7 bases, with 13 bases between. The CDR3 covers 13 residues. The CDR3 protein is CASSWAQDSEAFF. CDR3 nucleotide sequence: TGTGCCAGCAGTTGGGCCCAGGACAGTGAAGCTTTCTTT.

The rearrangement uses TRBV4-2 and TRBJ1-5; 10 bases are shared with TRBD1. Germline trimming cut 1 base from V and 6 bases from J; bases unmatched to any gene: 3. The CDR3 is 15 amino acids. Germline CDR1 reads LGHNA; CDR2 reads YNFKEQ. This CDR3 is CASSQAGQGGQPQHF. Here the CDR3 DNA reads TGTGCCAGCAGCCAAGCCGGACAGGGGGGTCAGCCCCAGCATTTT.

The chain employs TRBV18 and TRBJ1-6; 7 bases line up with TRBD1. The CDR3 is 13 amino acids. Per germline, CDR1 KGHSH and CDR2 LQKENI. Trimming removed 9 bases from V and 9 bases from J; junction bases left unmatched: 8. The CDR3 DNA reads TGTGCCAGTTCTACAGGGGATTCTTCACCCCTCCACTTT. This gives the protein CASSTGDSSPLHF.

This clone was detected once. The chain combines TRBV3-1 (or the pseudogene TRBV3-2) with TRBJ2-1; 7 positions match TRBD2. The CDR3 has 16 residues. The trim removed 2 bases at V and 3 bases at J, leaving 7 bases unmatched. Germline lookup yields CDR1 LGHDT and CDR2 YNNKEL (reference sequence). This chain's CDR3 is CASSQTTAGDYNEQFF. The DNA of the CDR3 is TGTGCCAGCAGCCAAACTACGGCGGGAGACTACAATGAGCAGTTCTTC.

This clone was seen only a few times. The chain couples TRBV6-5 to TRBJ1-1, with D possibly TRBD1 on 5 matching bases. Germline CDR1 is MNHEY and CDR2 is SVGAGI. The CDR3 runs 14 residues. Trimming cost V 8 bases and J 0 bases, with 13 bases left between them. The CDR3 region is CASSPGGVNTEAFF. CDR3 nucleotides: TGTGCCAGCTCCCCCGGGGGGGTGAACACTGAAGCTTTCTTT.

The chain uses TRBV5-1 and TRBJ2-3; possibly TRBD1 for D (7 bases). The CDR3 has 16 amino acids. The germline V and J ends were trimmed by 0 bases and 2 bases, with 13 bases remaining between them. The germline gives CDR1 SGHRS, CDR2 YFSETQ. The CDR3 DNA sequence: TGCGCCAGCAGCTTGGATGGAGGGGGCACCACAGATACGCAGTATTTT. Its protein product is CASSLDGGGTTDTQYF.

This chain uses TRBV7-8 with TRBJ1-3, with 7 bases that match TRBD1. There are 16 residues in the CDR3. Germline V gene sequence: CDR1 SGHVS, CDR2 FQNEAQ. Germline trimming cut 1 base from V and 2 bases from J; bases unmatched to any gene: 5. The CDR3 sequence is CASSLGSDRTGNTIYF. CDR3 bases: TGTGCCAGCAGCTTAGGCTCGGACAGGACTGGAAACACCATATATTTT.

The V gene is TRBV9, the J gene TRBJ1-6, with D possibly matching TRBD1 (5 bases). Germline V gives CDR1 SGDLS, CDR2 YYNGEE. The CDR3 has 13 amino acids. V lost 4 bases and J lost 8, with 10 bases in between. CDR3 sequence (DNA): TGTGCCAGCAGCCTGGGGGGAGATTCACCCCTCCACTTT. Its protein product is CASSLGGDSPLHF.

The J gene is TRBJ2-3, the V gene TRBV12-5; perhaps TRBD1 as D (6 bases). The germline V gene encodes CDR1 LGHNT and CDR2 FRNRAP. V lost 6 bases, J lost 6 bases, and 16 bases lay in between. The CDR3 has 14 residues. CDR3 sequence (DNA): TGTGCTAGTGGCAAATACAGGGCATCCGATACGCAGTATTTT. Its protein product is CASGKYRASDTQYF.

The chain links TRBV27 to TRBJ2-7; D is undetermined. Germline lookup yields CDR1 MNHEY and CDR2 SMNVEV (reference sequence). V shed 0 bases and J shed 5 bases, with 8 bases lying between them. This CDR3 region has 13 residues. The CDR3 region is CASSLSPHNEQYF. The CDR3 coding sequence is TGTGCCAGCAGTTTATCACCCCACAACGAGCAGTACTTC.

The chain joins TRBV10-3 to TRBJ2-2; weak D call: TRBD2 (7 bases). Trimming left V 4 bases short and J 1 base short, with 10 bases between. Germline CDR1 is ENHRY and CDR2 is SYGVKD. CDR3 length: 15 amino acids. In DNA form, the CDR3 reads TGTGCCATCAGTGCGGGGGGCTGGAACACCGGGGAGCTGTTTTTT. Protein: CAISAGGWNTGELFF.

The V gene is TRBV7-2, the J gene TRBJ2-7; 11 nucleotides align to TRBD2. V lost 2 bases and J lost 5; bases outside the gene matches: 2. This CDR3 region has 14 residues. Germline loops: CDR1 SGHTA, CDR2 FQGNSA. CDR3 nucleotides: TGTGCCAGCAGCTTACTAGCGGGGGGAGACGAGCAGTACTTC. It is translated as CASSLLAGGDEQYF.

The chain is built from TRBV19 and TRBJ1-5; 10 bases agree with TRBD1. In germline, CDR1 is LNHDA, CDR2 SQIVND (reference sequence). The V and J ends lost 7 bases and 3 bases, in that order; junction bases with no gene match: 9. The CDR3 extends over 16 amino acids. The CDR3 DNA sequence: TGTGCCAGTAAGATTGGGGGACAGGGGTTCAATCAGCCCCAGCATTTT. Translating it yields CASKIGGQGFNQPQHF.

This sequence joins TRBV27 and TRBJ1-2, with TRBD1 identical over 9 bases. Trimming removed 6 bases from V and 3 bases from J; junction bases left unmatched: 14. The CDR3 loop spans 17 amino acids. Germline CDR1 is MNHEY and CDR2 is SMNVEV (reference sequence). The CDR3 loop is CASRLLQGARVDYGYTF. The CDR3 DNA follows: TGTGCCAGCAGACTTTTACAGGGGGCGCGGGTAGACTATGGCTACACCTTC.

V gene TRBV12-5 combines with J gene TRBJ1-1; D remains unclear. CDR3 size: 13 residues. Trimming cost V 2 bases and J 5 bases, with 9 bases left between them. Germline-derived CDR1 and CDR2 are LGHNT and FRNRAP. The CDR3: CASGLPPQTEAFF. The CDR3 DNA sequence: TGTGCTAGTGGTTTGCCCCCCCAGACTGAAGCTTTCTTT. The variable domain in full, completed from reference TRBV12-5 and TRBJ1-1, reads DARVTQTPRHKVTEMGQEVTMRCQPILGHNTVFWYRQTMMQGLELLAYFRNRAPLDDSGMPKDRFSAEMPDATLATLKIQPSEPRDSAVYFCASGLPPQTEAFFGQGTRLTVV.

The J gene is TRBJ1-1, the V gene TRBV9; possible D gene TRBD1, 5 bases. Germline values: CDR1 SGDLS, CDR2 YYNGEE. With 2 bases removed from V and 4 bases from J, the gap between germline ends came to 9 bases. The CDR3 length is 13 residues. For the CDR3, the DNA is TGTGCCAGCAGCGTTTACGGGGGCACTGAAGCTTTCTTT. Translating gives CASSVYGGTEAFF.

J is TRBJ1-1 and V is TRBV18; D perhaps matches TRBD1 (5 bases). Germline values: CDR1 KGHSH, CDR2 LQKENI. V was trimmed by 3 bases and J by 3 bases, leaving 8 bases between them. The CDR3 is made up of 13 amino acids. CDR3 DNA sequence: TGTGCCAGCTCACCGATAGGGGACACTGAAGCTTTCTTT. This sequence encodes CASSPIGDTEAFF.

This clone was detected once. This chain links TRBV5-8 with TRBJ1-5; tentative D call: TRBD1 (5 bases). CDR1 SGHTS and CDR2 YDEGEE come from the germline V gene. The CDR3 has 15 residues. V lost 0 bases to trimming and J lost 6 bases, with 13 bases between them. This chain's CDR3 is CASSLAIREGQPQHF. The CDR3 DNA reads TGTGCCAGCAGCTTGGCCATCAGGGAGGGTCAGCCCCAGCATTTT.

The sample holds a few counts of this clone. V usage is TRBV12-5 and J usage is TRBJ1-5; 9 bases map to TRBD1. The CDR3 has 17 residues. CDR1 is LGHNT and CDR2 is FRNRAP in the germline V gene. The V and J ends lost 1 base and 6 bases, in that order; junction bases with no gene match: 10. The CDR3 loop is CASGLGLGDRAVQPQHF. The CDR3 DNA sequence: TGTGCTAGTGGTTTGGGGTTGGGGGACAGGGCCGTTCAGCCCCAGCATTTT.